The 6 T cell receptor beta chains in this list originate from one sample, sequenced in a study of control samples from healthy donors and cancer patients. TCRdb keeps only in-frame clones here, not all; method: immunoSEQ multiplex PCR. This sample has 82,000 or so clones, with roughly 93% found just once. Sequencing input: blood. Source of these receptors: a woman in her late teens or twenties in good health.

This rearrangement joins TRBV4-3 to TRBJ2-5, with D unresolved. The CDR3 has 14 amino acids. CDR1 and CDR2 (germline): LGHNA, YSLEER. V lost 1 base and J 7 bases, leaving 13 bases between the germline ends. CDR3 coding DNA: TGCGCCAGCAGCCAAGTTGTGTTTGGCGGGACCCAGTACTTC. This encodes CASSQVVFGGTQYF.

The rearrangement uses TRBV29-1 and TRBJ2-4; TRBD1 might be the D (6 bases). With 4 bases removed from V and 0 bases from J, the gap between germline ends came to 10 bases. Germline V gene lookup returns CDR1 SQVTM and CDR2 ANQGSEA. The CDR3 contains 14 residues. DNA of the CDR3: TGCAGCGTTGGGACAGTACTAGCCAAAAACATTCAGTACTTC. Protein sequence: CSVGTVLAKNIQYF.

The V and J genes are TRBV27 and TRBJ1-1; TRBD1 aligns across 8 bases. This CDR3 has 16 residues. Trimming took 5 bases from V and 4 from J; bases not matched to a gene: 12. Germline values: CDR1 MNHEY, CDR2 SMNVEV (reference sequence). CDR3 nucleotides: TGTGCCAGCAGTCCCACGACAGGGGATGTTGGCACTGAAGCTTTCTTT. Protein product: CASSPTTGDVGTEAFF.

The gene calls are TRBV2 and TRBJ2-2; the match to TRBD1 covers 7 bases. Trimming at V came to 8 bases and at J to 4 bases, leaving 7 bases not matched to a gene. Looked up from germline, CDR1 is SNHLY and CDR2 is FYNNEI. CDR3 size: 14 residues. In nucleotides, the CDR3 is TGTGCCAGCCTCGAGGGGGCTAGCACCGGGGAGCTGTTTTTT. This translates into CASLEGASTGELFF.

V gene TRBV28 combines with J gene TRBJ1-5; D ambiguous. The V gene's germline CDR1 is MDHEN and CDR2 SYDVKM. CDR3 size: 13 residues. Trimming pared 5 bases from V and 5 bases from J, leaving 10 bases between. CDR3 nucleotides: TGTGCCAGCAGTCATAGGACCCATCAGCCCCAGCATTTT. Its translation is CASSHRTHQPQHF. The full variable domain, rest sourced from reference TRBV28 and TRBJ1-5, is DVKVTQSSRYLVKRTGEKVFLECVQDMDHENMFWYRQDPGLGLRLIYFSYDVKMKEKGDIPEGYSVSREKKERFSLILESASTNQTSMYLCASSHRTHQPQHFGDGTRLSIL.

V and J are TRBV19 and TRBJ1-4, with D unresolved. This CDR3 region has 14 residues. Germline values: CDR1 LNHDA, CDR2 SQIVND (reference sequence). V lost 4 bases to trimming and J lost 5 bases, with 11 bases between them. The CDR3 spells CASSTWSDNEKLFF. CDR3 in DNA: TGTGCCAGTAGTACCTGGTCTGACAATGAAAAACTGTTTTTT.